One T cell receptor beta chain is described in this entry. This sample was included in a study of blood T cell repertoires in COVID-19. About the research overall: The cDNA or gDNA used as material had been derived from T cells, B-cell-depleted T cells, or PBMCs.

TCRdb keeps only in-frame clones here, not all; method: immunoSEQ multiplex PCR. In the table there are roughly 230,000 clones, nearly 90% of which are singletons. Enrollment of patients from Seattle took place during active infection, with longitudinal follow-up. The V end lost 4 bases, the J end lost 5 bases, and 14 bases lay between the germline ends. The germline V gene has CDR1 LGHDT and CDR2 YNNKEL (reference sequence). CDR3 length: 15 amino acids. The origin of this receptor is a woman aged 60-75 years with COVID-19, enrolled during active disease. The chain joins TRBV3-1 (or the pseudogene TRBV3-2) to TRBJ2-2; perhaps TRBD2 as D (6 bases). Sequencing was carried out using peripheral blood. The CDR3 reads CASSPASRGTGELFF. CDR3 DNA: TGTGCCAGCAGCCCCGCCTCCCGGGGGACCGGGGAGCTGTTTTTT.